This paragraph covers one T cell receptor beta chain sequence. The data were obtained in a study of human versus mouse CDR3 diversity and MHC coevolution. Study-level information: Samples had between roughly 5.5 x 10^6 and 1.8 x 10^7 valid reads.

After removal of 8 bases from V and 2 bases from J, the junction contained 8 bases not matched to a gene. The CDR3 sequence is 14 residues long. Germline CDR1 MNHEY, CDR2 SMNVEV (reference sequence). TCRdb's table, derived via immunoSEQ multiplex PCR, lists solely in-frame clones and lacks some. The sample yields about 77,000 clones, roughly 92% seen once. Sequencing input: naive CD4+ T cells from blood. Subset of the sample: CD45RO-negative CD62L-positive naive CD4 T cells. The TCR sequence derives from a person aged 25 to 75 in good health. This chain joins TRBV27 and TRBJ1-1, with 7 bases matching TRBD1. The CDR3 DNA is TGTGCCAGCTCCTTGCAGGGGGAAAACACTGAAGCTTTCTTT. It encodes CASSLQGENTEAFF.